Described below is a single TCR beta chain sequence and its context. What it recognizes is unknown. V was pared by 4 bases and J by 4 bases, with 13 bases between. Germline loops: CDR1 MRHNA, CDR2 SNTAGT. This CDR3 spans 15 amino acids. This entry is derived from a study of OX40 agonist ivuxolimab in advanced cancers. Study-level information: While on treatment, patients had intravenous ivuxolimab at 0.01 to 10 mg/kg every 2 weeks.

Blood was sampled at baseline, cycle 4 day 1, and cycle 7 day 1. Measured with immunoSEQ multiplex PCR; TCRdb has only the in-frame clones, and not every one. Among tens of thousands of clones, over 80% were seen once, and the ten largest hold roughly 7%. Study observations and caveats: Clones of CD4+ and CD8+ blood T cells grew by week 6 at doses of 0.1 to 3.0 mg/kg. Researchers report that CD8+ T cells had, on average, more expanded clones than CD4+.

The receptor was derived from an adult with an advanced solid tumor such as melanoma, head and neck, liver or kidney cancer. This chain connects TRBV6-4 to TRBJ2-2; D possibly corresponds to TRBD2 (5 bases). The material sequenced was CD4+ or CD8+ T cells sorted from blood, taken in a trial of the OX40 agonist ivuxolimab. CDR3 loop: CASSVSTEGTGELFF. The CDR3 DNA reads as TGTGCCAGCAGTGTATCGACCGAGGGCACCGGGGAGCTGTTTTTT.